What follows is one T cell receptor (beta chain) and its context. The data are from a study of blood T cell repertoires in COVID-19. Study context: Collection of acute and convalescent COVID-19 samples took place in the United States, Italy and Spain. T cells, B-cell-depleted T cells, or PBMCs supplied cDNA or gDNA.

The CDR3 length is 18 residues. Produced via immunoSEQ multiplex PCR; TCRdb's table is partial and in-frame only. The sample consists of some 200,000 clones, 80% of them appearing once. The TCR originated in a human donor in a cohort sampled during active COVID-19. V and J are TRBV21-1 and TRBJ1-1; the D call TRBD1 from the table was never checked on the DNA. TRBV21-1 is reported as a pseudogene. The sample was peripheral blood. The DNA for the CDR3 is TGTGCCAGCACCATTACCCGGGACAGGGGGACGAGGGACACTGAAGCTTTCTTT. Protein product: CASTITRDRGTRDTEAFF.